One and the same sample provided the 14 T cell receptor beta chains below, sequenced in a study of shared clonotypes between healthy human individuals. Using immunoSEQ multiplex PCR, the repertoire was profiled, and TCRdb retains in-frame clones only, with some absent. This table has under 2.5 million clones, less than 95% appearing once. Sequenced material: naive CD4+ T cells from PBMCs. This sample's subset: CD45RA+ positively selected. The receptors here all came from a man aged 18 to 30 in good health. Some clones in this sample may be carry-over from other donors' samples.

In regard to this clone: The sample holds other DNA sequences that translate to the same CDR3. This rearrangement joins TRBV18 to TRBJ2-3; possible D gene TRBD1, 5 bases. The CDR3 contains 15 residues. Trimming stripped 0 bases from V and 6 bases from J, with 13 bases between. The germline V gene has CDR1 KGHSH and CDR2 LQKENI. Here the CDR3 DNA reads TGTGCCAGCTCACCACCAACAGGATCGACGGATACGCAGTATTTT. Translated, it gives CASSPPTGSTDTQYF.

CDR3 DNA sequence: TGTGCCTGGAACGGACAGCCGAATCAGCCCCAGCATTTT. It translates to CAWNGQPNQPQHF. The rearrangement joins TRBV30 to TRBJ1-5; possible D gene TRBD1, 6 bases. There are 13 residues in the CDR3. V dropped 4 bases and J dropped 4 bases, with 11 bases sitting between them. CDR1 is GTSNPN and CDR2 is SVGIG in the germline V gene (reference sequence).

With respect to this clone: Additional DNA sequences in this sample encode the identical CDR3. The CDR3 sequence is CASRQSSGANVLTF. For the CDR3, the DNA is TGTGCCAGTCGCCAGAGCTCTGGGGCCAACGTCCTGACTTTC. The gene calls are TRBV28 and TRBJ2-6; D ambiguous. Germline V gene data show CDR1 as MDHEN and CDR2 as SYDVKM. This CDR3 is built from 14 residues. V gave up 9 bases and J gave up 0 bases, with 9 bases separating them.

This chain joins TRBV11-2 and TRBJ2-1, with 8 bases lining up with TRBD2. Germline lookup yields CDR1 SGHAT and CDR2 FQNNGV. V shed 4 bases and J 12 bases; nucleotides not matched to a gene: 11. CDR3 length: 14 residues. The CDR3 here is CASSSSSREGRQFF. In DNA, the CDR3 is TGTGCCAGCAGCTCCAGTAGCCGGGAGGGCCGGCAGTTCTTC.

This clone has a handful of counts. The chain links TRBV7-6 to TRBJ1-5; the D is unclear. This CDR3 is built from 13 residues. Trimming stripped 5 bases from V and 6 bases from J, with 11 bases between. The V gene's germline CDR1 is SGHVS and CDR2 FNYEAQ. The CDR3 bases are TGTGCCAGCAGCCGGGCACCAGGTCAGCCCCAGCATTTT. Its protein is CASSRAPGQPQHF.

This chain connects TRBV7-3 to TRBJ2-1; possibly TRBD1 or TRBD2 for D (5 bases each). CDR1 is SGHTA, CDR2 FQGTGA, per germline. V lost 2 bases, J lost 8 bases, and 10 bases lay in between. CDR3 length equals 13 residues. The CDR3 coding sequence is TGTGCCAGCAGCTTAGAGATGGGGGATGAGCAGTTCTTC. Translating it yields CASSLEMGDEQFF.

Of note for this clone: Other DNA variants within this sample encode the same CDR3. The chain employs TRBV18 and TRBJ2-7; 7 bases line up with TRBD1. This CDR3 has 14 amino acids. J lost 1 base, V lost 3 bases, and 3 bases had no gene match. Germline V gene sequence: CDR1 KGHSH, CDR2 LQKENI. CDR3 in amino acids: CASSPRQGSYEQYF. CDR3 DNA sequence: TGTGCCAGCTCACCGAGACAGGGTTCCTACGAGCAGTACTTC. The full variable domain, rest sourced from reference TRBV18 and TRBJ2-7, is NAGVMQNPRHLVRRRGQEARLRCSPMKGHSHVYWYRQLPEEGLKFMVYLQKENIIDESGMPKERFSAEFPKEGPSILRIQQVVRGDSAAYFCASSPRQGSYEQYFGPGTRLTVT.

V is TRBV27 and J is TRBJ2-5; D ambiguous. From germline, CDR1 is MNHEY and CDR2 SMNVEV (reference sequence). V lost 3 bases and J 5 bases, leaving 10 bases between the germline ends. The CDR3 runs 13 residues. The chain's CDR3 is CASSFPGSETQYF. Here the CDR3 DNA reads TGTGCCAGCAGTTTCCCAGGTTCGGAGACCCAGTACTTC.

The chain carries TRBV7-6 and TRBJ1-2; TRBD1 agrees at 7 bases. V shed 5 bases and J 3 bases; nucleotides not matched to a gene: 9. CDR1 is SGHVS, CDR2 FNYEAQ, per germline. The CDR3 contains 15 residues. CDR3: CASSPPSTGDYGYTF. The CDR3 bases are TGTGCCAGCAGCCCCCCAAGTACAGGGGACTATGGCTACACCTTC.

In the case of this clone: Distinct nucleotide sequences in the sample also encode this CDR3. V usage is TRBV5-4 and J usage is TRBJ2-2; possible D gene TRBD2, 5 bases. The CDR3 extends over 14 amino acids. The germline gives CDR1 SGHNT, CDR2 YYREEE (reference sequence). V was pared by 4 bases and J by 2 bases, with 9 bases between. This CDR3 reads CASSLGSNTGELFF. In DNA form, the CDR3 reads TGTGCCAGCAGCCTGGGGAGTAACACCGGGGAGCTGTTTTTT.

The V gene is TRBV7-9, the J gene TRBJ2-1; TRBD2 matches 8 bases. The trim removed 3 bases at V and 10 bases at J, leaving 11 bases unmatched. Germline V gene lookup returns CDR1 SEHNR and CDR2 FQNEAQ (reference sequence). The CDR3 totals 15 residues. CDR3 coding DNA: TGTGCCAGCAGCTTTGGGTCGGCGGGAGGAGACGAGCAGTTCTTC. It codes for CASSFGSAGGDEQFF.

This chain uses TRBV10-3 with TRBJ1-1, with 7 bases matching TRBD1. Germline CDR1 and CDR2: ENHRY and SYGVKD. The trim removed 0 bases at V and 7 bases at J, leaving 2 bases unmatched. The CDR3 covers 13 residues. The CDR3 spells CAISESGDSEAFF. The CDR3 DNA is TGTGCCATCAGTGAGTCCGGGGACAGTGAAGCTTTCTTT.

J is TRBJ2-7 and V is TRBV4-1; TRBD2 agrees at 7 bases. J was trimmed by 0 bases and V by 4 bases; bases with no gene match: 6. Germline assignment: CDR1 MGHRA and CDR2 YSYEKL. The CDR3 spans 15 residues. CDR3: CASSPHAGVSYEQYF. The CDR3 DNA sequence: TGCGCCAGCAGCCCCCACGCGGGGGTCTCCTACGAGCAGTACTTC.

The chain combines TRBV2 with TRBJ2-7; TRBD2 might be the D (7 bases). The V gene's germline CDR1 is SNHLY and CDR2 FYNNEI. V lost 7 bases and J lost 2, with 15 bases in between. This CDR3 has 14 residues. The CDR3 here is CASTKGGAAYEQYF. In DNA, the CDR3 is TGTGCCAGCACCAAAGGGGGGGCGGCCTACGAGCAGTACTTC.